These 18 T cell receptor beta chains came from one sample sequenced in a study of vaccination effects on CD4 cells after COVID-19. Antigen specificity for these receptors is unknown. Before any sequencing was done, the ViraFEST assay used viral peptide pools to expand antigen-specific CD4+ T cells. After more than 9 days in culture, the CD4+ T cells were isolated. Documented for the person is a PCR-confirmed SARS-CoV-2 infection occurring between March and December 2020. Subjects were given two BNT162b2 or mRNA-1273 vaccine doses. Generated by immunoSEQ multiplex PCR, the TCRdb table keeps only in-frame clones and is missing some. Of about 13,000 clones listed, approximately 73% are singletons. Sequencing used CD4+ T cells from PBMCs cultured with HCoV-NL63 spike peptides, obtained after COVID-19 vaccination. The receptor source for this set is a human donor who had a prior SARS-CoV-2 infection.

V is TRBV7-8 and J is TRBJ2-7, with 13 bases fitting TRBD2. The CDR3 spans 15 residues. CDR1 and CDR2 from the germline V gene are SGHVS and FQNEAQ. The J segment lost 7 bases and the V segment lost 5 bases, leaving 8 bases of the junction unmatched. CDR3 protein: CASSPGLAGVGEQYF. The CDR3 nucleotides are TGTGCCAGCAGCCCCGGACTAGCGGGAGTGGGGGAGCAGTACTTC.

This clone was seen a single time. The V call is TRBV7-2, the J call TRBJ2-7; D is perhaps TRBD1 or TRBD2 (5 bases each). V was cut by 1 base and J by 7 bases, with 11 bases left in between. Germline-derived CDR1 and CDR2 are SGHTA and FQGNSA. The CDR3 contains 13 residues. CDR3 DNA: TGTGCCAGCAGCTTAGGTGAGGGACGGGAGCAGTACTTC. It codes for CASSLGEGREQYF.

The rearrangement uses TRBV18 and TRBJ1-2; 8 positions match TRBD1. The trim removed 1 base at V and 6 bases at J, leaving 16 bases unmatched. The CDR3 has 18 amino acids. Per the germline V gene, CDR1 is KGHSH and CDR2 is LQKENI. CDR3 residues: CASSPQPDPRGLEHGYTF. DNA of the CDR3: TGTGCCAGCTCACCACAACCCGATCCCAGGGGGCTGGAACATGGCTACACCTTC. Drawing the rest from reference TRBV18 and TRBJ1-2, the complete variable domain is NAGVMQNPRHLVRRRGQEARLRCSPMKGHSHVYWYRQLPEEGLKFMVYLQKENIIDESGMPKERFSAEFPKEGPSILRIQQVVRGDSAAYFCASSPQPDPRGLEHGYTFGSGTRLTVV.

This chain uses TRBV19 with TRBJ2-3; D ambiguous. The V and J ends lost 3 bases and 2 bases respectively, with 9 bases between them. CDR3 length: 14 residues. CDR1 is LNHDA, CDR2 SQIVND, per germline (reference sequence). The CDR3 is CASSIHPLTDTQYF. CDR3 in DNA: TGTGCCAGTAGTATTCACCCCCTCACAGATACGCAGTATTTT.

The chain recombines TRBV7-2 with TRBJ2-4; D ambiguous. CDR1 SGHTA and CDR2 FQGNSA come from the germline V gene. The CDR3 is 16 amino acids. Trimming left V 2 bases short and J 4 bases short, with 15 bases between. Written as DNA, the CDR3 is TGTGCCAGCAGCTTATTCAGCTACAACAAAAAAAACATTCAGTACTTC. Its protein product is CASSLFSYNKKNIQYF.

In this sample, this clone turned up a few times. CDR3 bases: TGCGCCAGCAGTGAGGGGGGCCGGGAGACCCAGTACTTC. It is translated as CASSEGGRETQYF. The rearrangement joins TRBV10-1 to TRBJ2-5; possibly TRBD1 for D (6 bases). CDR1 is WNHNN, CDR2 SYGVQD, per germline (reference sequence). This CDR3 has 13 amino acids. Trimming stripped 2 bases from V and 5 bases from J, with 9 bases between.

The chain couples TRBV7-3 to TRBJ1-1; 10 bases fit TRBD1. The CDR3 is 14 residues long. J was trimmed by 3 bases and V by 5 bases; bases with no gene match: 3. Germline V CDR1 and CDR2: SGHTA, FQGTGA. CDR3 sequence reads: CASSTGTGDTEAFF. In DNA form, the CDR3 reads TGTGCCAGCAGCACCGGGACAGGGGACACTGAAGCTTTCTTT.

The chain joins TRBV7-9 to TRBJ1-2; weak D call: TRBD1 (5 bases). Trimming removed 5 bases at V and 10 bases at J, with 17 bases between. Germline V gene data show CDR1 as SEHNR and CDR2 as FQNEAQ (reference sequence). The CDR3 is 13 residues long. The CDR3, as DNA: TGTGCCAGCAGCCCCCCTGGGACGGGAACCTACACCTTC. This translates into CASSPPGTGTYTF.

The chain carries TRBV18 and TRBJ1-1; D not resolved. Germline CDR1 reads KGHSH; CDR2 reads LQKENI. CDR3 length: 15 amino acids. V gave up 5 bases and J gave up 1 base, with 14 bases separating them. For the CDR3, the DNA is TGTGCCAGCTCAAGGTCTATTTATGAGAACACTGAAGCTTTCTTT. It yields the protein CASSRSIYENTEAFF.

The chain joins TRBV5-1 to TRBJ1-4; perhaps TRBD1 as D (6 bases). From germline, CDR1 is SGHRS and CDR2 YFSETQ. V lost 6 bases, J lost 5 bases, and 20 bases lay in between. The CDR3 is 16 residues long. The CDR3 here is CASKRGDVGRNEKLFF. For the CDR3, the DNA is TGCGCCAGCAAGAGGGGGGACGTCGGGCGGAATGAAAAACTGTTTTTT. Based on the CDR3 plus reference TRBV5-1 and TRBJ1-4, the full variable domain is KAGVTQTPRYLIKTRGQQVTLSCSPISGHRSVSWYQQTPGQGLQFLFEYFSETQRNKGNFPGRFSGRQFSNSRSEMNVSTLELGDSALYLCASKRGDVGRNEKLFFGSGTQLSVL.

CDR3 bases: TGTGCCAGCAGCCCGGGCGGGGGGTCCCCTAACTATGGCTACACCTTC. This encodes CASSPGGGSPNYGYTF. The chain has TRBV5-4 and TRBJ1-2; D might be TRBD1 (5 bases). Per germline, CDR1 SGHNT and CDR2 YYREEE (reference sequence). The V gene lost 4 bases and the J gene lost 0 bases, with 16 bases spanning the gap. This CDR3 has 16 residues.

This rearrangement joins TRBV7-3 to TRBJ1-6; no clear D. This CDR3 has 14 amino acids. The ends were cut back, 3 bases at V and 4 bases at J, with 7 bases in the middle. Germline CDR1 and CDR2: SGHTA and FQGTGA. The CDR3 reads CASSFDGYNSPLHF. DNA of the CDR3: TGTGCCAGCAGCTTTGACGGGTATAATTCACCCCTCCACTTT.

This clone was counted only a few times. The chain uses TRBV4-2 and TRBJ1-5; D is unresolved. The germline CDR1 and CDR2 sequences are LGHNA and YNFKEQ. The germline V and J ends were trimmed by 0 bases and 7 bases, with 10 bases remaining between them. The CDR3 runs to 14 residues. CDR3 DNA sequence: TGTGCCAGCAGCCAAGATCGGGGTTTACAGCCCCAGCATTTT. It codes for CASSQDRGLQPQHF.

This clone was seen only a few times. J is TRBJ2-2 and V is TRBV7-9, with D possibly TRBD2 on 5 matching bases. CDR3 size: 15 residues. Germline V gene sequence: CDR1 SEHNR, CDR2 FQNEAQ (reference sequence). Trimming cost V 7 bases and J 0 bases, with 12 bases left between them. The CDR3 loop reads CASTSRAANTGELFF. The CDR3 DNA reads TGTGCCAGCACATCGAGGGCCGCGAACACCGGGGAGCTGTTTTTT.

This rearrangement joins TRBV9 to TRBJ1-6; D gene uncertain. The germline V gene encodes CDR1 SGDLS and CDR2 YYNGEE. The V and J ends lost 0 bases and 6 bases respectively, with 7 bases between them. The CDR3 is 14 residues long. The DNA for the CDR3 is TGTGCCAGCAGCGTAGCCAGTAGTAATTCACCCCTCCACTTT. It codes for CASSVASSNSPLHF.

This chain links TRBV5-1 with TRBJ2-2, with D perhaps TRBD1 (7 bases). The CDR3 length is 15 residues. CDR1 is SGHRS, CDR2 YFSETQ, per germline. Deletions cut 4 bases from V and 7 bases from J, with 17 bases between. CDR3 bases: TGCGCCAGCAGCCAACTTACAGGGGAGGTCGGGGAGCTGTTTTTT. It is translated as CASSQLTGEVGELFF.

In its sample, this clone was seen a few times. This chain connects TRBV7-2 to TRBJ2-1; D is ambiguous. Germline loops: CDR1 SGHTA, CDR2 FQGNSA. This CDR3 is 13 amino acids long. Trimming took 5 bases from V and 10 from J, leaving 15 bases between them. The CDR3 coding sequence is TGTGCCAGCAGCCCCCTCTTATACGGCGAGCAGTTCTTC. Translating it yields CASSPLLYGEQFF.

CDR3 sequence: CASSPGLPVDTQYF. As DNA, the CDR3 is TGTGCCAGCAGCCCGGGACTACCCGTGGATACGCAGTATTTT. The chain couples TRBV7-9 to TRBJ2-3; 7 bases map to TRBD2. The CDR3 is made up of 14 amino acids. The germline V gene has CDR1 SEHNR and CDR2 FQNEAQ (reference sequence). The trim removed 5 bases at V and 6 bases at J, leaving 8 bases unmatched.